Presented here are 3 T cell receptor beta chains from one specimen sequenced in a study of shared clonotypes between healthy human individuals. Clones were read by immunoSEQ multiplex PCR, and TCRdb kept only the in-frame ones, dropping some. Found here are roughly 500,000 clones, 81% of them singletons; the top ten hold roughly 13%. Sample: PBMCs. The receptors stem from a woman aged 40 to 49 in good health. Some clones in this sample may be carry-over from other donors' samples.

This rearrangement joins TRBV5-1 to TRBJ2-2, with TRBD2 identical over 10 bases. Germline trimming cut 4 bases from V and 5 bases from J; bases unmatched to any gene: 2. CDR1 SGHRS and CDR2 YFSETQ come from the germline V gene. This CDR3 comprises 14 residues. The CDR3 DNA sequence: TGCGCCAGCAGCGGACTAGCGGTGACCGGGGAGCTGTTTTTT. Residues: CASSGLAVTGELFF.

The chain combines TRBV7-3 with TRBJ2-3, with TRBD2 identical over 7 bases. Germline V gives CDR1 SGHTA, CDR2 FQGTGA. The CDR3 has 14 residues. V dropped 4 bases and J dropped 5; count of bases not matched to a gene: 6. CDR3 nucleotide sequence: TGTGCCAGCAGCTGGGAGGGAGTCAAAGATACGCAGTATTTT. Its translation: CASSWEGVKDTQYF.

The chain has TRBV6-6 and TRBJ2-7; D remains unclear. The germline V and J ends were trimmed by 2 bases and 5 bases, with 13 bases remaining between them. Germline-derived CDR1 and CDR2 are MNHNY and SVGAGI (reference sequence). This CDR3 is built from 14 residues. The CDR3: CASSYSIVENEQYF. CDR3 DNA: TGTGCCAGCAGTTACAGTATAGTGGAAAACGAGCAGTACTTC.